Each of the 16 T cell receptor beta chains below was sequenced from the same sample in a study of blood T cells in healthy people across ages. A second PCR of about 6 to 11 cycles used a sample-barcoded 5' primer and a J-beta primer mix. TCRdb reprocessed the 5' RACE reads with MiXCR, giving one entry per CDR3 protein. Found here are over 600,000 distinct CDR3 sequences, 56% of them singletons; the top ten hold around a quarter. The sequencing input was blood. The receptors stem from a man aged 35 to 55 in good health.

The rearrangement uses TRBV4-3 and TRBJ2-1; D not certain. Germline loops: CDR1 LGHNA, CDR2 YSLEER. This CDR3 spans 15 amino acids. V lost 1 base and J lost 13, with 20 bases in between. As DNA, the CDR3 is TGCGCCAGCAGCCAAGGGCTCTCCCTGACTCGAAGTCAGTTCTTC. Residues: CASSQGLSLTRSQFF.

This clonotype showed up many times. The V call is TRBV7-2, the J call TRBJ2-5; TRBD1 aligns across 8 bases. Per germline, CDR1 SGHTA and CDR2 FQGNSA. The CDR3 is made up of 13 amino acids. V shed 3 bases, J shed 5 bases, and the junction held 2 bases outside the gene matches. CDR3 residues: CASSLTGAETQYF. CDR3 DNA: TGTGCCAGCAGCTTGACAGGGGCGGAGACCCAGTACTTC.

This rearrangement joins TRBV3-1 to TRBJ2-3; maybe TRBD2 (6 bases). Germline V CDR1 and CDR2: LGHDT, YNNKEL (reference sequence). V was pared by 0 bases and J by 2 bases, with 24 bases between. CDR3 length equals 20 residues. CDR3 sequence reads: CASSQEEGGGVWGVTDTQYF. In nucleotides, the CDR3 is TGTGCCAGCAGCCAAGAAGAAGGCGGCGGTGTTTGGGGGGTCACAGATACGCAGTATTTT.

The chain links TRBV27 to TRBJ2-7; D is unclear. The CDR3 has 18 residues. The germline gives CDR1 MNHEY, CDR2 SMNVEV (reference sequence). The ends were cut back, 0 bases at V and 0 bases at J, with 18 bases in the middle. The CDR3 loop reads CASSLSPGSPCSSYEQYF. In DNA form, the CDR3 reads TGTGCCAGCAGTTTATCGCCAGGCTCCCCCTGTAGCTCCTACGAGCAGTACTTC.

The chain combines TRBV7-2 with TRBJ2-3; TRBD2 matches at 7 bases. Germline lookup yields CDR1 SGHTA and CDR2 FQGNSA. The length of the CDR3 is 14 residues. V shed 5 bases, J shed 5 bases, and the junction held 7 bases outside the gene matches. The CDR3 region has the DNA TGTGCCAGCAGCCGACCGGGGGGAGGAGATACGCAGTATTTT. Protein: CASSRPGGGDTQYF.

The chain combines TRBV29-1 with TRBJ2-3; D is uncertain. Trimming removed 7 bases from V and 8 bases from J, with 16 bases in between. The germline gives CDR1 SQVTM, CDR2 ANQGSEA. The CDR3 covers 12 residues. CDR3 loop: CSGRPTDGTQYF. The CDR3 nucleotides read TGCAGCGGCCGCCCGACCGATGGTACGCAGTATTTT.

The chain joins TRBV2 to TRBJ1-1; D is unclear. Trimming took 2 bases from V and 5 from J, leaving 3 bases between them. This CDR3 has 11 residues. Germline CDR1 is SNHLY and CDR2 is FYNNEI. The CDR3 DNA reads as TGTGCCAGCAGTGAACGGACTGAAGCTTTCTTT. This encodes CASSERTEAFF.

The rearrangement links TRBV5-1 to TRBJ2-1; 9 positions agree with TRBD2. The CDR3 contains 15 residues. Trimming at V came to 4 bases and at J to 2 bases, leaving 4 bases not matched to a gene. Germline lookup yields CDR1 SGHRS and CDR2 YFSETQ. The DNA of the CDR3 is TGCGCCAGCAGCGGCGGGGGGGCTACCTACAATGAGCAGTTCTTC. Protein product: CASSGGGATYNEQFF.

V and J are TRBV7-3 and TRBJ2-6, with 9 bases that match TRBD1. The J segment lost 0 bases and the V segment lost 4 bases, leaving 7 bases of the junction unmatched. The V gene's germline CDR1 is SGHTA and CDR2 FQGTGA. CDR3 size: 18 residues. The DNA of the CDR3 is TGTGCCAGCAGCTCAGGGACAGGGTTAAGCTCTGGGGCCAACGTCCTGACTTTC. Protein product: CASSSGTGLSSGANVLTF.

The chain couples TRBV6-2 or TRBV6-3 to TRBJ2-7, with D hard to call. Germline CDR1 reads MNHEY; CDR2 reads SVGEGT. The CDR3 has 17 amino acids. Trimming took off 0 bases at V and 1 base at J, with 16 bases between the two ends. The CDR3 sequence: CASSYSPTTGQSYEQYF. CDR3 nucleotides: TGTGCCAGCAGTTACTCCCCGACGACTGGGCAATCCTACGAGCAGTACTTC.

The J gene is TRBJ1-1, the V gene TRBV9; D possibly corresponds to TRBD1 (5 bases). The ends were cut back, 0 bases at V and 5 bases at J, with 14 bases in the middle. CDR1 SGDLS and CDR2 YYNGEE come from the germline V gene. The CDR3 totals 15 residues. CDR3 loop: CASSVGRGGWTEAFF. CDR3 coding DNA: TGTGCCAGCAGCGTAGGTCGGGGGGGATGGACTGAAGCTTTCTTT.

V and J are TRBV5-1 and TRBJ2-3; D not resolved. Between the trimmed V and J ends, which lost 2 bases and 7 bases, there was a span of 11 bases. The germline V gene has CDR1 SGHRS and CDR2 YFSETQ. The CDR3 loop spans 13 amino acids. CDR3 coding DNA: TGCGCCAGCAGCTTCGACCAACTTAATACGCAGTATTTT. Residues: CASSFDQLNTQYF.

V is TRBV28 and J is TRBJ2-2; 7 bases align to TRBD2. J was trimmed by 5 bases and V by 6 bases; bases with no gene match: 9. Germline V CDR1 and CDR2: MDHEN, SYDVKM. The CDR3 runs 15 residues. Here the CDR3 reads CASSRAGVGTGELFF. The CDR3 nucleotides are TGTGCCAGCAGCCGGGCGGGGGTAGGGACCGGGGAGCTGTTTTTT.

CDR3 bases: TGTGCCAGCAGCCCTTCACCTGGGGGGCACAATGAGCAGTTCTTC. Its protein product is CASSPSPGGHNEQFF. The genes are TRBV5-6 and TRBJ2-1; possibly TRBD1 or TRBD2 for D (6 bases each). The CDR3 is 15 amino acids. The germline V and J ends were trimmed by 4 bases and 5 bases, with 16 bases remaining between them. Per the germline V gene, CDR1 is SGHDT and CDR2 is YYEEEE.

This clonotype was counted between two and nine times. CDR3 amino acids: CSAVPGNSYEQYF. Written as DNA, the CDR3 is TGCAGTGCCGTCCCCGGGAACTCCTACGAGCAGTACTTC. The chain employs TRBV20-1 and TRBJ2-7, with D possibly being TRBD2 (5 bases). CDR3 length equals 13 residues. V was cut by 6 bases and J by 0 bases, with 12 bases left in between. From germline, CDR1 is DFQATT and CDR2 SNEGSKA (reference sequence).

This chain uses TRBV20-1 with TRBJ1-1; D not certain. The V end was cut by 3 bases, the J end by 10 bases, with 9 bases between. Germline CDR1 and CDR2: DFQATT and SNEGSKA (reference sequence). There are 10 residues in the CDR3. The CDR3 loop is CSASQALAFF. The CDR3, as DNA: TGCAGTGCTAGCCAGGCGTTAGCTTTCTTT.